Below, one T cell receptor beta chain is given with its context. The authors' processing: By means of reference gene primer amplification, nucleated cell counts were estimated. The repertoire was sequenced with immunoSEQ multiplex PCR; TCRdb's copy has only in-frame clones and lacks some. V, J and clone size are those of that table, while D and trimming were read from the DNA. The sample includes about 140,000 clones, about 87% of them seen just once. This entry comes from a study of blood T cell repertoires in COVID-19. CDR3 length: 13 residues. This TCR derives from a human donor in a cohort sampled during active COVID-19. The sequencing sample was made of peripheral blood. The V gene is TRBV21-1, the J gene TRBJ2-3; TRBD2, as called in the table, went unchecked against the DNA. TRBV21-1 is a recognized pseudogene. The CDR3 DNA sequence: TGTGCCAGCAGCTACTTCGATCAAGATACGCAGTATTTT. This gives the protein CASSYFDQDTQYF.